Presented here are 32 T cell receptor beta chains from one specimen sequenced in a study of blood T cell repertoires in COVID-19. Here immunoSEQ multiplex PCR was the method, and the copy in TCRdb shows in-frame clones only, minus some. The table records some 180,000 clones, around 90% of them present only once. The sequenced material came from peripheral blood. The receptors shown here come from a man in his forties or fifties who had recovered from COVID-19.

The rearrangement uses TRBV28 and TRBJ1-1, with 7 bases matching TRBD1. Per germline, CDR1 MDHEN and CDR2 SYDVKM. The V segment lost 4 bases and the J segment 4 bases; nucleotides outside the gene matches: 9. The CDR3 is 15 residues long. The CDR3 here is CASSSAGTVGTEAFF. The DNA of the CDR3 is TGTGCCAGCAGTTCCGCCGGGACAGTGGGCACTGAAGCTTTCTTT.

In its sample, this clone was seen many times. CDR3 nucleotides: TGTGCCAGCAGTTTAAGTTCAGGGTGGGACATTCAGTACTTC. Translation: CASSLSSGWDIQYF. The chain carries TRBV27 and TRBJ2-4; D may be TRBD1 (5 bases). Germline V CDR1 and CDR2: MNHEY, SMNVEV (reference sequence). The CDR3 extends over 14 amino acids. Deletions cut 2 bases from V and 8 bases from J, with 13 bases between.

This sequence joins TRBV6-2 or TRBV6-3 and TRBJ2-7; 13 bases align to TRBD2. The V and J ends lost 6 bases and 2 bases, in that order; junction bases with no gene match: 4. Germline loops: CDR1 MNHEY, CDR2 SVGEGT. The CDR3 is 15 amino acids. CDR3: CASSQGTSGTYEQYF. The CDR3 nucleotides are TGTGCCAGCAGCCAAGGGACTAGCGGGACCTACGAGCAGTACTTC.

CDR3 protein: CASSPRLARDTGELFF. CDR3 in DNA: TGTGCCAGCTCACCTCGCCTAGCGAGAGACACCGGGGAGCTGTTTTTT. The chain employs TRBV18 and TRBJ2-2; possible D gene TRBD2, 6 bases. This CDR3 has 16 residues. Trimming shortened V by 3 bases and J by 3 bases, and 14 bases separated the two germline ends. From germline, CDR1 is KGHSH and CDR2 LQKENI.

There are a few counts of this clone. The chain joins TRBV3-1 (or the pseudogene TRBV3-2) to TRBJ1-2; 10 bases are shared with TRBD1. The CDR3 spans 19 residues. V was pared by 0 bases and J by 4 bases, with 14 bases of the junction left unmatched. Germline CDR1 reads LGHDT; CDR2 reads YNNKEL (reference sequence). In DNA, the CDR3 is TGTGCCAGCAGCCAAGATTTGAGTGGACAGGGGGAGGGTAGCTATGGCTACACCTTC. This gives the protein CASSQDLSGQGEGSYGYTF.

The gene calls are TRBV5-6 and TRBJ1-1; maybe TRBD1 (5 bases). V gave up 4 bases and J gave up 1 base, with 8 bases separating them. Germline CDR1 SGHDT, CDR2 YYEEEE. The CDR3 contains 13 residues. Here the CDR3 reads CASSPQGNTEAFF. CDR3 nucleotide sequence: TGTGCCAGCAGCCCGCAGGGGAACACTGAAGCTTTCTTT.

V and J are TRBV24-1 and TRBJ2-1, with D perhaps matching TRBD2 (6 bases). Trimming cost V 4 bases and J 9 bases, with 21 bases left between them. This CDR3 is 16 amino acids long. In germline, CDR1 is KGHDR, CDR2 SFDVKD. The CDR3 region has the DNA TGTGCCACCAGTGACCCCGGGACTGGGGAGATAGGTGAGCAGTTCTTC. This translates into CATSDPGTGEIGEQFF.

V is TRBV6-5 and J is TRBJ1-1, with a possible D match to TRBD1 (5 bases). The CDR3 totals 11 residues. Germline CDR1 is MNHEY and CDR2 is SVGAGI. V gave up 8 bases and J gave up 11 bases, with 15 bases separating them. The CDR3 spells CASLMGGVAFF. The CDR3, as DNA: TGTGCCAGCCTAATGGGGGGAGTTGCTTTCTTT.

In nucleotides, the CDR3 is TGTGCCAGCAGAGCCGGGACAGCCTTCTACGAGCAGTACTTC. Its translation is CASRAGTAFYEQYF. This chain uses TRBV6-5 with TRBJ2-7; 7 positions agree with TRBD1. The germline CDR1 and CDR2 sequences are MNHEY and SVGAGI. V dropped 6 bases and J dropped 3; count of bases not matched to a gene: 8. The CDR3 is 14 amino acids.

The sample holds a few counts of this clone. V usage is TRBV18 and J usage is TRBJ1-4; TRBD1 aligns across 7 bases. V shed 2 bases and J 0 bases; nucleotides not matched to a gene: 12. The length of the CDR3 is 19 residues. CDR1 KGHSH and CDR2 LQKENI come from the germline V gene. CDR3 amino acids: CASSPFSGTVGSTNEKLFF. The CDR3 nucleotides are TGTGCCAGCTCACCATTTTCCGGGACAGTGGGTTCAACTAATGAAAAACTGTTTTTT.

This clone has a handful of counts. The chain recombines TRBV4-1 with TRBJ2-7; the match to TRBD2 covers 12 bases. V shed 0 bases, J shed 7 bases, and the junction held 7 bases outside the gene matches. CDR1 and CDR2 from the germline V gene are MGHRA and YSYEKL. The CDR3 length is 16 residues. The CDR3 loop reads CASSQDRGLAGWEQYF. CDR3 nucleotide sequence: TGCGCCAGCAGCCAAGATCGAGGACTAGCGGGATGGGAGCAGTACTTC.

The V gene is TRBV7-2, the J gene TRBJ2-5; 7 nucleotides line up with TRBD2. Per germline, CDR1 SGHTA and CDR2 FQGNSA. V shed 0 bases, J shed 7 bases, and the junction held 2 bases outside the gene matches. The CDR3 totals 13 residues. In nucleotides, the CDR3 is TGTGCCAGCAGCTTAGCGGGGGAGGGGACCCAGTACTTC. This gives the protein CASSLAGEGTQYF.

The chain combines TRBV28 with TRBJ1-5; D remains unclear. The germline V gene has CDR1 MDHEN and CDR2 SYDVKM. CDR3 size: 16 residues. V dropped 6 bases and J dropped 2 bases, with 17 bases sitting between them. The CDR3 region is CASRPAGLRGNQPQHF. CDR3 DNA sequence: TGTGCCAGCAGACCTGCGGGGTTGAGGGGCAATCAGCCCCAGCATTTT.

J is TRBJ2-3 and V is TRBV6-2 or TRBV6-3, with 8 positions matching TRBD1. This CDR3 is built from 15 residues. The trim removed 2 bases at V and 1 base at J, leaving 2 bases unmatched. From germline, CDR1 is MNHEY and CDR2 SVGEGT. The CDR3 bases are TGTGCCAGCAGTTACCGGGGACAGGGCACAGATACGCAGTATTTT. It yields the protein CASSYRGQGTDTQYF.

The chain combines TRBV10-2 with TRBJ2-3; TRBD2 matches 13 bases. Germline V gene sequence: CDR1 WSHSY, CDR2 SAAADI. The junction had 1 base not matched to a gene; V was cut back by 4 bases and J by 0 bases. This CDR3 has 16 residues. The CDR3 region is CASSGLAGGSTDTQYF. In DNA form, the CDR3 reads TGCGCCAGCAGTGGACTAGCGGGGGGTAGCACAGATACGCAGTATTTT.

The chain couples TRBV5-4 to TRBJ2-7, with TRBD2 matching over 9 bases. CDR3 length: 15 amino acids. V lost 4 bases to trimming and J lost 4 bases; unmatched junction nucleotides: 9. Germline assignment: CDR1 SGHNT and CDR2 YYREEE (reference sequence). This CDR3 is CASSAGAGGVYEQYF. CDR3 sequence (DNA): TGTGCCAGCAGCGCCGGAGCGGGGGGAGTTTACGAGCAGTACTTC.

The chain carries TRBV7-2 and TRBJ2-5; perhaps TRBD1 as D (5 bases). The CDR3 length is 15 residues. Germline V gene lookup returns CDR1 SGHTA and CDR2 FQGNSA. Deletions cut 5 bases from V and 2 bases from J, with 15 bases between. Written as DNA, the CDR3 is TGTGCCAGCAGCCCTCGACAGCTCCTTCAAGAGACCCAGTACTTC. Residues: CASSPRQLLQETQYF.

CDR3 nucleotide sequence: TGCGCCAGCAGCTTGGGGACAGGGGGAGGAGAGACCCAGTACTTC. It codes for CASSLGTGGGETQYF. V gene TRBV5-1 combines with J gene TRBJ2-5, with 10 nucleotides matching TRBD1. The V gene's germline CDR1 is SGHRS and CDR2 YFSETQ. V lost 0 bases and J lost 4; bases outside the gene matches: 3. CDR3 length equals 15 residues.

This clone has just one count. The chain joins TRBV29-1 to TRBJ2-3; a possible D gene is TRBD1 (6 bases). Trimming pared 5 bases from V and 1 base from J, leaving 13 bases between. This CDR3 has 14 residues. Germline assignment: CDR1 SQVTM and CDR2 ANQGSEA. CDR3 sequence reads: CSVTWTEGTDTQYF. Here the CDR3 DNA reads TGCAGCGTTACTTGGACAGAGGGCACAGATACGCAGTATTTT.

J is TRBJ2-3 and V is TRBV3-1 (or the pseudogene TRBV3-2); maybe TRBD1 (5 bases). CDR1 LGHDT and CDR2 YNNKEL come from the germline V gene (reference sequence). V dropped 4 bases and J dropped 4 bases, with 18 bases sitting between them. The CDR3 is 16 residues long. In nucleotides, the CDR3 is TGTGCCAGCAGCCGCTTTTACAGGACGAGTGCAGATACGCAGTATTTT. This gives the protein CASSRFYRTSADTQYF.

The rearrangement uses TRBV10-3 and TRBJ1-6; possibly TRBD1 for D (5 bases). The V gene lost 3 bases and the J gene lost 9 bases, with 12 bases spanning the gap. This CDR3 contains 14 residues. Germline V gene lookup returns CDR1 ENHRY and CDR2 SYGVKD. The DNA of the CDR3 is TGTGCCATCAGTGAAGGAAACGGGGGTTCACCCCTCCACTTT. This translates into CAISEGNGGSPLHF.

V gene TRBV11-3 combines with J gene TRBJ2-5; D gene uncertain. Trimming took off 1 base at V and 7 bases at J, with 4 bases between the two ends. Germline V gene data show CDR1 as SGHNT and CDR2 as YENEEA. The CDR3 is 11 amino acids. CDR3 sequence: CASSLGRTQYF. In nucleotides, the CDR3 is TGTGCCAGCAGCTTAGGCAGGACCCAGTACTTC.

The chain is built from TRBV18 and TRBJ2-1; a possible D gene is TRBD1 (6 bases). Trimming pared 6 bases from V and 4 bases from J, leaving 10 bases between. CDR1 KGHSH and CDR2 LQKENI come from the germline V gene. The CDR3 totals 13 residues. The CDR3 coding sequence is TGTGCCAGCTCGTCAGACAGGTACAATGAGCAGTTCTTC. It codes for CASSSDRYNEQFF.

The chain employs TRBV11-2 and TRBJ1-5; possibly TRBD1 for D (5 bases). CDR1 is SGHAT and CDR2 is FQNNGV in the germline V gene. V was trimmed by 5 bases and J by 1 base, leaving 15 bases between them. This CDR3 comprises 16 residues. The CDR3 loop is CASSRGQGSSNQPQHF. In DNA, the CDR3 is TGTGCCAGCAGCCGAGGCCAGGGAAGCAGCAATCAGCCCCAGCATTTT. Combining the CDR3 with reference TRBV11-2 and TRBJ1-5 gives the whole variable domain EAGVAQSPRYKIIEKRQSVAFWCNPISGHATLYWYQQILGQGPKLLIQFQNNGVVDDSQLPKDRFSAERLKGVDSTLKIQPAKLEDSAVYLCASSRGQGSSNQPQHFGDGTRLSIL.

The J gene is TRBJ2-2, the V gene TRBV19; D possibly corresponds to TRBD1 (6 bases). The germline gives CDR1 LNHDA, CDR2 SQIVND (reference sequence). V shed 5 bases and J shed 5 bases, with 9 bases lying between them. The CDR3 runs 13 residues. CDR3 DNA sequence: TGTGCCAGTAGTTTCAGGGGTACCGGGGAGCTGTTTTTT. Protein product: CASSFRGTGELFF. The whole variable domain, filled in from reference TRBV19 and TRBJ2-2, reads DGGITQSPKYLFRKEGQNVTLSCEQNLNHDAMYWYRQDPGQGLRLIYYSQIVNDFQKGDIAEGYSVSREKKESFPLTVTSAQKNPTAFYLCASSFRGTGELFFGEGSRLTVL.

There are a few counts of this clone. The chain joins TRBV27 to TRBJ2-7; a possible D gene is TRBD1 (6 bases). V was shortened by 6 bases and J by 6 bases, with 15 bases between the two germline ends. CDR1 is MNHEY and CDR2 is SMNVEV in the germline V gene (reference sequence). The CDR3 is 13 residues long. The CDR3 loop is CASRFRGEVEQYF. As DNA, the CDR3 is TGTGCCAGCAGATTCAGGGGAGAGGTCGAGCAGTACTTC.

This chain joins TRBV27 and TRBJ2-1; D unclear. CDR3 length: 13 amino acids. Trimming stripped 5 bases from V and 2 bases from J, with 7 bases between. Germline V gene data show CDR1 as MNHEY and CDR2 as SMNVEV (reference sequence). As DNA, the CDR3 is TGTGCCAGCAGTCGAGGTGCCTACAATGAGCAGTTCTTC. This codes for CASSRGAYNEQFF.

V usage is TRBV12-3 or TRBV12-4 and J usage is TRBJ1-6; 7 positions match TRBD1. Trimming removed 6 bases from V and 9 bases from J; junction bases left unmatched: 5. CDR3 length: 13 residues. The CDR3 coding sequence is TGTGCCAGCAGGGAGACAGGGACTTCACCCCTCCACTTT. Protein product: CASRETGTSPLHF.

This clone was observed a single time. V gene TRBV4-3 combines with J gene TRBJ1-3, with D tentatively TRBD1 (5 bases). Germline CDR1 and CDR2: LGHNA and YSLEER. V lost 0 bases to trimming and J lost 0 bases, with 15 bases between them. This CDR3 comprises 18 residues. CDR3: CASSQDPGLLLSGNTIYF. DNA for the CDR3: TGCGCCAGCAGCCAAGATCCGGGACTCCTTCTCTCTGGAAACACCATATATTTT.

V usage is TRBV27 and J usage is TRBJ1-1; TRBD1 is a possible D gene (5 bases). CDR1 and CDR2 (germline): MNHEY, SMNVEV (reference sequence). The CDR3 contains 14 residues. Trimming cost V 2 bases and J 7 bases, with 14 bases left between them. Here the CDR3 DNA reads TGTGCCAGCAGTTTAGGTAAAGGGGTGGGTGAAGCTTTCTTT. Amino acid sequence: CASSLGKGVGEAFF.

The gene calls are TRBV15 and TRBJ2-7; perhaps TRBD1 as D (5 bases). CDR3 length equals 13 residues. Trimming cost V 6 bases and J 5 bases, with 14 bases left between them. The germline V gene encodes CDR1 LNHNV and CDR2 YYDKDF (reference sequence). The CDR3 loop reads CATSRYTGDEQYF. In DNA, the CDR3 is TGTGCCACCAGTAGATATACAGGAGACGAGCAGTACTTC.

The chain employs TRBV3-1 (or the pseudogene TRBV3-2) and TRBJ1-6, with 7 bases that match TRBD1. Per the germline V gene, CDR1 is LGHDT and CDR2 is YNNKEL (reference sequence). The CDR3 is 19 residues long. Losses at the gene ends were 4 bases for V and 0 bases for J; bases not matched to a gene: 12. The CDR3 sequence is CASSRFPGQLSSYNSPLHF. CDR3 DNA: TGTGCCAGCAGCCGCTTCCCGGGACAGTTGAGCTCCTATAATTCACCCCTCCACTTT.